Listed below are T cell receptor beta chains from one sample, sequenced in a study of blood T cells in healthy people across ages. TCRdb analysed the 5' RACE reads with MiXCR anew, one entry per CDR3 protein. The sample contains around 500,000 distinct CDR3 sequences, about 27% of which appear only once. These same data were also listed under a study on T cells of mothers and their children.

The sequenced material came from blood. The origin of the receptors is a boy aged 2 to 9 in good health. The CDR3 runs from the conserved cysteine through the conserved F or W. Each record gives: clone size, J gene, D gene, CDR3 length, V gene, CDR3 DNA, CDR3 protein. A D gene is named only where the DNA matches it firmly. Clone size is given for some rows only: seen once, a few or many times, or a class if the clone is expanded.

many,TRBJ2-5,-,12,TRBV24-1,TGTGCCACCAGTGATGCCAGCGAGACCCAGTACTTC,CATSDASETQYF
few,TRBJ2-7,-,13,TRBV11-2,TGTGCCAGCAACGGGGACGGCTCCTACGAGCAGTACTTC,CASNGDGSYEQYF
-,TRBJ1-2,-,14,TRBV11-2,TGTGCCAGCAGCTTACAGGGATTCCGTTATGGCTACACCTTC,CASSLQGFRYGYTF
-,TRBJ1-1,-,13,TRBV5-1,TGCGCCAGCAGCTTGGAGTTGCAGGGCCTAGCTTTCTTT,CASSLELQGLAFF
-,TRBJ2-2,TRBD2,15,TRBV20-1,TGCAGTGCGCGGAGCGGGAGTCGTGGCACCGGGGAGCTGTTTTTT,CSARSGSRGTGELFF
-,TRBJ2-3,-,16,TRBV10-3,TGTGCCATCAGTGAAGGGGGACTTACTACACCAGATACGCAGTATTTT,CAISEGGLTTPDTQYF
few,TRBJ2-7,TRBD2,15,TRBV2,TGTGCCAGCAGTGATCCCCCAGCGGGAAACTACGAGCAGTACTTC,CASSDPPAGNYEQYF
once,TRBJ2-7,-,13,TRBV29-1,TGCAGCGTTGTTGGACTCGTACCCTACGAGCAGTACTTC,CSVVGLVPYEQYF
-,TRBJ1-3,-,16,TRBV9,TGTGCCAGCAGCGTTGGAGCGGGGGGCTCTGGAAACACCATATATTTT,CASSVGAGGSGNTIYF
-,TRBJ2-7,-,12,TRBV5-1,TGCGCCAGCAGGGCAAGGTCCTACGAGCAGTACTTC,CASRARSYEQYF
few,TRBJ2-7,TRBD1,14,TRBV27,TGTGCCAGCAGCTTCGGGACAGGGTCCTACGAGCAGTACTTC,CASSFGTGSYEQYF
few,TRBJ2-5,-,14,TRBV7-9,TGTGCCTGCAGCGCGAGGGACCGGAGGGGGACCCAGTACTTC,CACSARDRRGTQYF
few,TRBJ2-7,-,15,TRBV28,TGTGCCAGCAGTTTACGGCTAGCAAAAAACTACGAGCAGTACTTC,CASSLRLAKNYEQYF
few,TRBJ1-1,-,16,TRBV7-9,TGTGCCAGCAGCTTAGGCGGGGGGGCGCGGAGCACTGAAGCTTTCTTT,CASSLGGGARSTEAFF
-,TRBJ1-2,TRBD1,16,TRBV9,TGTGCCAGCAGCGCCACTCTGGGACAGGGCGTCTATGGCTACACCTTC,CASSATLGQGVYGYTF
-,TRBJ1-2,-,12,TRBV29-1,TGCAGCGTTCGGACAGAGAACTATGGCTACACCTTC,CSVRTENYGYTF
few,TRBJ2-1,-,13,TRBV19,TGTGCCAGTAGTATGACGAGCTATTCTGAGCAGTTCTTC,CASSMTSYSEQFF
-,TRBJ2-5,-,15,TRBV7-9,TGTGCCAGCAGCTTAGGACTCTGGGGGTACGAGACCCAGTACTTC,CASSLGLWGYETQYF
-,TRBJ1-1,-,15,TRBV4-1,TGCGCCAGCAGCCAAGGTGGGACCCTTAACACTGAAGCTTTCTTT,CASSQGGTLNTEAFF
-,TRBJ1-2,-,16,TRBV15,TGTGCCACCAGCGCCACCCATGGAGTGTTCAGCGATGGCTACACCTTC,CATSATHGVFSDGYTF
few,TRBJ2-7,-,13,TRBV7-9,TGTGCGAGTGGAGTATTGGGGAGCTACGAGCAGTACTTC,CASGVLGSYEQYF
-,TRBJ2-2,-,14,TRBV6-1,TGTGCCAGCAGTGTTGTGATGGTCACCGGGGAGCTGTTTTTT,CASSVVMVTGELFF
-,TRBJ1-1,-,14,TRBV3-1,TGTGCCAGCAGCACATCCCAGGGGCTCGCTGAAGCTTTCTTT,CASSTSQGLAEAFF
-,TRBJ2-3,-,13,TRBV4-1,TGCGCCAGCAGCCACCTAGAATCCGGTACGCAGTATTTT,CASSHLESGTQYF
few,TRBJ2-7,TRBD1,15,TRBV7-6,TGTGCCAGCAGCGAAGGACAGGGGGAACCCTACGAGCAGTACTTC,CASSEGQGEPYEQYF
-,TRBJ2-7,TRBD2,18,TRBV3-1,TGTGCCAGCAGCCAAGATTTGGCTAGCGGGCTTAACTCCTACGAGCAGTACTTC,CASSQDLASGLNSYEQYF
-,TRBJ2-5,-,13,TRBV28,TGTGCCAGCAGTTTCGAACTAGACGGGACCCAGTACTTC,CASSFELDGTQYF
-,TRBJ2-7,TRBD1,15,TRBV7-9,TGTGCCAGCAGCTCCCCGGGACAGGGGGAAGGCGAGCAGTACTTC,CASSSPGQGEGEQYF
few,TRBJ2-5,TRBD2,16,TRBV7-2,TGTGCCAGCAGCCCTCCCGGACTAGGTTCCGGGGAGACCCAGTACTTC,CASSPPGLGSGETQYF
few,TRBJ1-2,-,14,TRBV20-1,TGCAGTGCTAGAGATTGGGGGGTTGACTATGGCTACACCTTC,CSARDWGVDYGYTF
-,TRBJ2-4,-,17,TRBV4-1,TGCGCCAGCAGCCAAGAAGGGAAGGTCTCAGCCAAAAACATTCAGTACTTC,CASSQEGKVSAKNIQYF
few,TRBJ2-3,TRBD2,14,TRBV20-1,TGCAGTGCTAAAGCGGGGGGGCCTAAAGATACGCAGTATTTT,CSAKAGGPKDTQYF
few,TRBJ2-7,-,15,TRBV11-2,TGTGCCAGCAGCTTAGAGACACAGGGCTTCTACGAGCAGTACTTC,CASSLETQGFYEQYF
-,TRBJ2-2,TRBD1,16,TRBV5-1,TGCGCCAGCAGCTTGACGGTACAGGGGGCTGGCGGGGAGCTGTTTTTT,CASSLTVQGAGGELFF
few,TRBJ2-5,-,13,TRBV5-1,TGCGCCAGCAGCTCAGCGACGCAAGAGACCCAGTACTTC,CASSSATQETQYF
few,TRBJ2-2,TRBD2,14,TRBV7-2,TGTGCCAGCAGCTCTGGGAGGGACACCGGGGAGCTGTTTTTT,CASSSGRDTGELFF
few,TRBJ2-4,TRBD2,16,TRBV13,TGTGCCAGCAGCTTACGGACTAGCGGAGCCAAAAACATTCAGTACTTC,CASSLRTSGAKNIQYF
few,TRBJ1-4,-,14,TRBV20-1,TGCAGTGCCCCACCTAGACCGGGGGATGAAAAACTGTTTTTT,CSAPPRPGDEKLFF
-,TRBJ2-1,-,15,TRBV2,TGTGCCAGCAGTGAAAGGTTCCACTTACAATGTGAGCAGTTCTTC,CASSERFHLQCEQFF
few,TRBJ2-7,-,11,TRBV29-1,TGCAGCGTGGAGACAACCTACGAGCAGTACTTC,CSVETTYEQYF
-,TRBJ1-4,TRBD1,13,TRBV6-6,TGTGCCAGCAGTGACAGGGTTGGGGAAAAACTGTTTTTT,CASSDRVGEKLFF
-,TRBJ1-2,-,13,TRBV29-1,TGCAGCGTTGATTTGGGGGCCTTCTATGGCTACACCTTC,CSVDLGAFYGYTF
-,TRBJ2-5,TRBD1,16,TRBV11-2,TGTGCCAGCAGCAACCCCAACAGGGGGCAGTGGGAGACCCAGTACTTC,CASSNPNRGQWETQYF
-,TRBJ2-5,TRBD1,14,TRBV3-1,TGTGCCAGCAGCCAAGAGGCTCTCGGACAGGGATCGTACTTC,CASSQEALGQGSYF
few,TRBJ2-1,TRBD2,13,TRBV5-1,TGCGCCAGTAGACCGGGACTAGTCAATGAGCAGTTCTTC,CASRPGLVNEQFF
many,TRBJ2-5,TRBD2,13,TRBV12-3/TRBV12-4,TGTGCCAGCAGTTTATGGGGGGGAGAGACCCAGTACTTC,CASSLWGGETQYF
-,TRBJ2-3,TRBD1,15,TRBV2,TGTGCCAGCAGAGCCGGGACAGCAAGCACAGATACGCAGTATTTT,CASRAGTASTDTQYF
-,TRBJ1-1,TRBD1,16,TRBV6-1,TGTGCCAGCACCCTACGCCCAGGGGGGGATTACACTGAAGCTTTCTTT,CASTLRPGGDYTEAFF
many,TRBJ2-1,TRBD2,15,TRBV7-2,TGTGCCAGCAGCTTAGGGACTAGCGGGAGGAATGAGCAGTTCTTC,CASSLGTSGRNEQFF
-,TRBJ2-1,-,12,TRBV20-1,TGCAGTGCTATCCAGGGGATGGGTGAGCAGTTCTTC,CSAIQGMGEQFF
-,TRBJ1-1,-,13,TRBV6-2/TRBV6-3,TGTGCCAGCAATGACAGATTGAACACTGAAGCTTTCTTT,CASNDRLNTEAFF
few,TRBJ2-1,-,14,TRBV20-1,TGCAGTGCTAGAGTCGCTACGGCCTCCAATGAGCAGTTCTTC,CSARVATASNEQFF
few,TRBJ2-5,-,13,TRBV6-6,TGTGCCAGCAGTTACGCAGTATGGGAGACCCAGTACTTC,CASSYAVWETQYF
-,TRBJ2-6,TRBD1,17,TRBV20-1,TGCAGTGCTAGAGTGGGACAGAGAGCCTCTGGGGCCAACGTCCTGACTTTC,CSARVGQRASGANVLTF
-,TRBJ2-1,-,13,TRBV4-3,TGCGCCAGCAGCCAAGATACGGTCAATGAGCAGTTCTTC,CASSQDTVNEQFF
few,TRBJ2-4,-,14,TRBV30,TGTGCCTGGAGTGTTAGCCTAGCCAAAAACATTCAGTACTTC,CAWSVSLAKNIQYF
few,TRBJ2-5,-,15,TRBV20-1,TGTAGTGCTAGGCTTCCAGGGAGTAACCAAGAGACCCAGTACTTC,CSARLPGSNQETQYF
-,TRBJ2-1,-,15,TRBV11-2,TGTGCCAGCAGCTCCGGGGGGCGCTCCTACAATGAGCAGTTCTTC,CASSSGGRSYNEQFF
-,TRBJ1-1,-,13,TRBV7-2,TGTGCCTGCAGCTCAGGGATGAACACTGAAGCTTTCTTT,CACSSGMNTEAFF